What follows are 23 T cell receptor beta chains derived from one specimen sequenced in a study of T cell responses to AZD1222 COVID-19 vaccine. The protocol was immunoSEQ multiplex PCR, while the TCRdb copy is restricted to in-frame clones and leaves out a portion. The sample gives 150,000 to 200,000 clones, 88% of which show up once; roughly 26% is in the top ten. The source material was peripheral blood, sampled 28 days after the second AZD1222 dose. All receptors derive from an adult who received the AZD1222 COVID-19 vaccine.

This rearrangement joins TRBV18 to TRBJ2-7; 7 bases match TRBD2. The V gene's germline CDR1 is KGHSH and CDR2 LQKENI. The ends lost 5 bases at V and 7 bases at J; junction bases unmatched: 11. The CDR3 covers 14 residues. The CDR3 region is CASSKRDSNGEQYF. For the CDR3, the DNA is TGTGCCAGCTCAAAGCGGGACTCCAATGGGGAGCAGTACTTC.

Details on this clone: Other DNA sequences in the sample encode the same CDR3. The rearrangement joins TRBV5-4 to TRBJ2-5, with a possible D match to TRBD2 (5 bases). Germline CDR1 SGHNT, CDR2 YYREEE (reference sequence). V was pared by 4 bases and J by 2 bases, with 9 bases between. The CDR3 extends over 13 amino acids. CDR3 sequence reads: CASSPPGQETQYF. In DNA, the CDR3 is TGTGCCAGCAGCCCCCCGGGGCAAGAGACCCAGTACTTC.

This chain connects TRBV5-1 to TRBJ2-1, with 10 bases identical to TRBD2. Germline CDR1 and CDR2: SGHRS and YFSETQ. The CDR3 sequence is 16 residues long. Losses at the gene ends were 1 base for V and 9 bases for J; bases not matched to a gene: 10. Here the CDR3 reads CASSLSKREGVGEQFF. The CDR3 coding sequence is TGCGCCAGCAGCTTGAGTAAGCGGGAGGGCGTAGGTGAGCAGTTCTTC.

The chain couples TRBV7-2 to TRBJ2-5; 8 bases are shared with TRBD2. CDR3 length: 14 amino acids. Germline trimming cut 3 bases from V and 1 base from J; bases unmatched to any gene: 1. CDR1 SGHTA and CDR2 FQGNSA come from the germline V gene. The DNA of the CDR3 is TGTGCCAGCAGCTTCAGCGGGGGCCAAGAGACCCAGTACTTC. Encoded protein: CASSFSGGQETQYF.

The sample holds one count of this clone. This sequence joins TRBV3-1 (or the pseudogene TRBV3-2) and TRBJ2-2; TRBD2 might be the D (7 bases). The CDR3 extends over 16 amino acids. V gave up 3 bases and J gave up 7 bases, with 18 bases separating them. From germline, CDR1 is LGHDT and CDR2 YNNKEL (reference sequence). CDR3 sequence reads: CASSHPRGGCDGELFF. In DNA form, the CDR3 reads TGTGCCAGCAGCCACCCAAGGGGGGGCTGTGACGGGGAGCTGTTTTTT.

The chain combines TRBV3-1 (or the pseudogene TRBV3-2) with TRBJ2-5; possibly TRBD1 for D (6 bases). Trimming removed 5 bases from V and 5 bases from J, with 18 bases in between. The CDR3 length is 15 residues. CDR1 is LGHDT, CDR2 YNNKEL, per germline (reference sequence). The CDR3 protein is CASSLQGRSHETQYF. CDR3 DNA sequence: TGTGCCAGCAGCTTACAGGGTAGAAGTCACGAGACCCAGTACTTC.

The rearrangement uses TRBV27 and TRBJ2-7, with D uncertain. Germline-derived CDR1 and CDR2 are MNHEY and SMNVEV (reference sequence). This CDR3 spans 13 amino acids. V was cut by 8 bases and J by 6 bases, with 17 bases left in between. The CDR3 region has the DNA TGTGCCAGCTCAACAATGAGGTCTCGCGAGCAGTACTTC. Amino acids: CASSTMRSREQYF.

Worth noting for this clone: Distinct nucleotide sequences in the sample also encode this CDR3. This chain uses TRBV15 with TRBJ2-7; maybe TRBD1 (6 bases). V was cut by 7 bases and J by 6 bases, with 19 bases left in between. The CDR3 extends over 14 amino acids. Per the germline V gene, CDR1 is LNHNV and CDR2 is YYDKDF (reference sequence). CDR3 in amino acids: CATTPDRDISEQYF. CDR3 DNA: TGTGCCACCACCCCGGACAGAGACATCAGCGAGCAGTACTTC.

This clone was seen more than once but under ten times. The CDR3 region is CASSIMGQGGYEQYF. The CDR3 bases are TGTGCCAGTAGTATCATGGGGCAGGGAGGCTACGAGCAGTACTTC. This chain uses TRBV19 with TRBJ2-7; tentative D call: TRBD2 (6 bases). Germline CDR1 and CDR2: LNHDA and SQIVND (reference sequence). Trimming shortened V by 3 bases and J by 3 bases, and 15 bases separated the two germline ends. This CDR3 contains 15 residues.

This chain connects TRBV7-2 to TRBJ2-3; weak D call: TRBD1 (6 bases). V gave up 4 bases and J gave up 6 bases, with 17 bases separating them. CDR1 is SGHTA, CDR2 FQGNSA, per germline. This CDR3 is 15 amino acids long. The CDR3 DNA follows: TGTGCCAGCAGCTCTAGCAGGGGCGCGTCTGATACGCAGTATTTT. It yields the protein CASSSSRGASDTQYF. The variable domain in full, with the rest retrieved from reference TRBV7-2 and TRBJ2-3, is GAGVSQSPSNKVTEKGKDVELRCDPISGHTALYWYRQSLGQGLEFLIYFQGNSAPDKSGLPSDRFSAERTGGSVSTLTIQRTQQEDSAVYLCASSSSRGASDTQYFGPGTRLTVL.

The rearrangement uses TRBV10-3 and TRBJ2-2; 9 nucleotides align to TRBD2. The J segment lost 3 bases and the V segment lost 7 bases, leaving 3 bases of the junction unmatched. The CDR3 contains 14 residues. Germline values: CDR1 ENHRY, CDR2 SYGVKD. CDR3 nucleotide sequence: TGTGCCATCACGGAGCGGGAGGACACCGGGGAGCTGTTTTTT. This translates into CAITEREDTGELFF.

This chain uses TRBV30 with TRBJ2-1; 9 positions match TRBD2. In germline, CDR1 is GTSNPN, CDR2 SVGIG (reference sequence). The CDR3 has 13 residues. V lost 4 bases, J lost 7 bases, and 5 bases stayed unmatched. The CDR3 nucleotides read TGTGCCTGGATTAGCGGGAGTGTAAATGAGCAGTTCTTC. Residues: CAWISGSVNEQFF.

The chain carries TRBV28 and TRBJ2-7; D is unresolved. Germline V gene lookup returns CDR1 MDHEN and CDR2 SYDVKM. This CDR3 contains 13 residues. The V end lost 6 bases, the J end lost 1 base, and 10 bases lay between the germline ends. This chain's CDR3 is CASRLADSYEQYF. In DNA form, the CDR3 reads TGTGCCAGCAGACTCGCGGATTCCTACGAGCAGTACTTC.

The gene calls are TRBV3-1 (or the pseudogene TRBV3-2) and TRBJ2-2; perhaps TRBD2 as D (5 bases). V shed 0 bases and J shed 3 bases, with 8 bases lying between them. Per germline, CDR1 LGHDT and CDR2 YNNKEL (reference sequence). This CDR3 contains 15 residues. The CDR3 DNA follows: TGTGCCAGCAGCCAAGAGGGCGGGTACACCGGGGAGCTGTTTTTT. Amino acids: CASSQEGGYTGELFF.

The chain is built from TRBV6-5 and TRBJ2-7; D might be TRBD1 (6 bases). The CDR3 sequence is 14 residues long. Germline lookup yields CDR1 MNHEY and CDR2 SVGAGI. V gave up 6 bases and J gave up 0 bases, with 12 bases separating them. The CDR3 DNA follows: TGTGCCAGCAGCCCCGACAGGATCTCCTACGAGCAGTACTTC. It yields the protein CASSPDRISYEQYF.

The chain employs TRBV7-2 and TRBJ2-5, with D unclear. Germline CDR1 is SGHTA and CDR2 is FQGNSA. V lost 1 base and J 0 bases, leaving 0 bases between the germline ends. CDR3 length: 12 amino acids. CDR3 region: CASSLDQETQYF. CDR3 DNA sequence: TGTGCCAGCAGCTTAGACCAAGAGACCCAGTACTTC.

The rearrangement links TRBV7-2 to TRBJ2-7, with 7 bases aligning to TRBD2. V shed 5 bases, J shed 0 bases, and the junction held 4 bases outside the gene matches. The length of the CDR3 is 14 residues. Germline CDR1 and CDR2: SGHTA and FQGNSA. The CDR3 DNA is TGTGCCAGCAGCCCAACTAGCGTCTCCTACGAGCAGTACTTC. Translated, it gives CASSPTSVSYEQYF.

The J gene is TRBJ2-1, the V gene TRBV7-2; D is uncertain. The CDR3 has 14 amino acids. Germline CDR1 and CDR2: SGHTA and FQGNSA. Trimming stripped 1 base from V and 3 bases from J, with 7 bases between. CDR3 protein: CASSLGLGYNEQFF. The CDR3 nucleotides read TGTGCCAGCAGCTTAGGTCTCGGCTACAATGAGCAGTTCTTC.

The rearrangement uses TRBV4-3 and TRBJ2-7; TRBD1 agrees at 9 bases. The V segment lost 2 bases and the J segment 2 bases; nucleotides outside the gene matches: 10. Per the germline V gene, CDR1 is LGHNA and CDR2 is YSLEER. The CDR3 covers 17 residues. CDR3 sequence reads: CASSQFPPGQGAYEQYF. The CDR3 nucleotides read TGCGCCAGCAGCCAATTCCCACCGGGACAGGGAGCCTACGAGCAGTACTTC.

The rearrangement uses TRBV7-2 and TRBJ1-2; the D is unclear. Germline V CDR1 and CDR2: SGHTA, FQGNSA. The CDR3 loop spans 13 amino acids. V lost 4 bases and J 14 bases, leaving 20 bases between the germline ends. The CDR3 nucleotides are TGTGCCAGCAGCTCAAAGGAGGGCTGGGTGAAGACCTTC. It codes for CASSSKEGWVKTF. The full variable domain, with the rest looked up from reference TRBV7-2 and TRBJ1-2, is GAGVSQSPSNKVTEKGKDVELRCDPISGHTALYWYRQSLGQGLEFLIYFQGNSAPDKSGLPSDRFSAERTGGSVSTLTIQRTQQEDSAVYLCASSSKEGWVKTFGSGTRLTVV.

The genes are TRBV14 and TRBJ2-2; D is perhaps TRBD2 (5 bases). Germline assignment: CDR1 SGHDN and CDR2 FVKESK. The CDR3 covers 14 residues. Deletions cut 3 bases from V and 10 bases from J, with 15 bases between. The CDR3 nucleotides are TGTGCCAGCAGCCAGATTAGCGACCTACCGGAGCTGTTTTTT. Translated: CASSQISDLPELFF.

V and J are TRBV6-1 and TRBJ2-4, with D perhaps matching TRBD2 (5 bases). The ends were cut back, 0 bases at V and 8 bases at J, with 11 bases in the middle. Per the germline V gene, CDR1 is MNHNS and CDR2 is SASEGT. The CDR3 loop spans 14 amino acids. DNA for the CDR3: TGTGCCAGCAGTGAAGCGCGGGTTGGGGACATTCAGTACTTC. Protein sequence: CASSEARVGDIQYF.

The chain recombines TRBV28 with TRBJ1-5; 8 nucleotides match TRBD1. Germline lookup yields CDR1 MDHEN and CDR2 SYDVKM. V shed 6 bases and J 4 bases; nucleotides not matched to a gene: 8. The CDR3 is 15 amino acids. The CDR3 loop reads CASRPTGEGNQPQHF. The CDR3 coding sequence is TGTGCCAGCAGACCGACAGGGGAGGGTAATCAGCCCCAGCATTTT.